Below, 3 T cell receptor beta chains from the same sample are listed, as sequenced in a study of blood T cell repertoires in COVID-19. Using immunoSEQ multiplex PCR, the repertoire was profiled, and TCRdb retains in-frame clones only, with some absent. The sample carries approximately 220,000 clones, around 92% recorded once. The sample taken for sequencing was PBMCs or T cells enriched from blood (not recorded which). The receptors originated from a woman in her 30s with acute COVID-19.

CDR3 DNA: TGTGCCAGCAGCCACTACAGGGGGATCGGCTATGGCTACACCTTC. Its protein is CASSHYRGIGYGYTF. The rearrangement links TRBV7-9 to TRBJ1-2; 8 positions match TRBD1. The CDR3 covers 15 residues. Germline lookup yields CDR1 SEHNR and CDR2 FQNEAQ (reference sequence). V was pared by 5 bases and J by 4 bases, with 9 bases of the junction left unmatched.

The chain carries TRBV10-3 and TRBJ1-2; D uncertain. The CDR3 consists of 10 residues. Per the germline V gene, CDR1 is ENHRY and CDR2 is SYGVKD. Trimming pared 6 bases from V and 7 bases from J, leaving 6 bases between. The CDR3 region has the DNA TGTGCCATCAGGGGCGCTGGCTACACCTTC. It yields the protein CAIRGAGYTF.

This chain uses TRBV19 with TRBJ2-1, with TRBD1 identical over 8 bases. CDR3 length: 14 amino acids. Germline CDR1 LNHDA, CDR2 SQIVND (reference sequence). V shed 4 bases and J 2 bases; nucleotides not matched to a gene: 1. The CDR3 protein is CASSRQGTYNEQFF. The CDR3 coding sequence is TGTGCCAGTAGTAGACAGGGGACCTACAATGAGCAGTTCTTC.